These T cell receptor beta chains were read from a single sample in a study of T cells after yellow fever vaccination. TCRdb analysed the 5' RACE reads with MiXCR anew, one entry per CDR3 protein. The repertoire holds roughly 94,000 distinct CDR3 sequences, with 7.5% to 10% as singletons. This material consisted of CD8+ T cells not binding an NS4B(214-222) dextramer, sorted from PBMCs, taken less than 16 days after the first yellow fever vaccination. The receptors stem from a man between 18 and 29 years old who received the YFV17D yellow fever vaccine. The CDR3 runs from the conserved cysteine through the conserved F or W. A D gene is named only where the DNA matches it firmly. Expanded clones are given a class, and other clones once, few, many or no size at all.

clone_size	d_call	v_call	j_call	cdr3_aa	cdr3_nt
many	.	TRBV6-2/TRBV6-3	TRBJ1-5	CASSFHLHQPQHF	TGTGCCAGCAGTTTCCACCTCCATCAGCCCCAGCATTTT
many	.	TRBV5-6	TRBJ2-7	CASSSLTSSQYF	TGTGCCAGCAGCTCCCTGACGTCAAGTCAGTACTTC
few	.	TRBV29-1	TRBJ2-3	CSVEDVTSTDTQYF	TGCAGCGTTGAAGATGTGACCTCTACAGATACGCAGTATTTT
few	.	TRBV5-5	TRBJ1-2	CASSLGSVTNYGYTF	TGTGCCAGCAGTCTCGGTTCAGTGACTAACTATGGCTACACCTTC
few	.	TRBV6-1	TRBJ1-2	CASSPRSGPPEGYTF	TGTGCCAGCAGTCCCCGATCCGGGCCCCCGGAGGGCTACACCTTC
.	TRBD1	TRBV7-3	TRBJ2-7	CASSFRDRGSEQYF	TGTGCCAGCAGCTTCCGGGACAGGGGGAGCGAGCAGTACTTC
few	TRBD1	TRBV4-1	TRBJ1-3	CASSQTYPGTDPHSGNTIYF	TGCGCCAGCAGCCAAACCTACCCCGGGACAGACCCACACTCTGGAAACACCATATATTTT
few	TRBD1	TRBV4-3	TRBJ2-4	CASSHGIITSGQGNIQYF	TGCGCCAGCAGCCACGGAATTATAACCTCGGGACAGGGGAACATTCAGTACTTC
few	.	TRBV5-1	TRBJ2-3	CASSPYPASGTDTQYF	TGCGCCAGCAGCCCCTACCCGGCTAGCGGCACAGATACGCAGTATTTT
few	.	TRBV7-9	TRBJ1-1	CASSFGPINTEAFF	TGTGCCAGCAGCTTTGGTCCTATAAACACTGAAGCTTTCTTT
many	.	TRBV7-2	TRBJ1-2	CASSPGTDYGYTF	TGTGCCAGCAGCCCCGGGACGGACTATGGCTACACCTTC
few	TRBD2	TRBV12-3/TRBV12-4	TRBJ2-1	CASSFSGGVNEQFF	TGTGCCAGCAGTTTTAGCGGGGGAGTGAATGAGCAGTTCTTC
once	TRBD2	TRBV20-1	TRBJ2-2	CCARGHGLAGVLAGELFF	TGCTGTGCTAGAGGCCATGGGCTAGCGGGGGTTCTGGCCGGGGAGCTGTTTTTT
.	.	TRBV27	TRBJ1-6	CASSPLTGNSPLHF	TGTGCCAGCAGTCCACTGACGGGAAATTCACCCCTCCACTTT
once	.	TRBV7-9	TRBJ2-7	CASSQQGRAHEQYF	TGTGCCAGCAGCCAGCAGGGCAGGGCCCACGAGCAGTACTTC
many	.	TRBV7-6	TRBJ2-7	CASSSVSYEQYF	TGTGCCAGCAGCTCGGTTTCCTACGAGCAGTACTTC
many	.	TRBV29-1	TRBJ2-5	CSVESMAEEEETQYF	TGCAGCGTTGAATCGATGGCAGAAGAAGAAGAGACCCAGTACTTC
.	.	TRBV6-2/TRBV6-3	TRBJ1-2	CASSVEGRVDGYTF	TGTGCCAGCTCGGTAGAGGGTAGAGTGGATGGCTACACCTTC
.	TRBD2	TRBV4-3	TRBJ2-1	CASSQVWAGGHYNEQFF	TGCGCCAGCAGCCAAGTTTGGGCGGGGGGGCATTACAATGAGCAGTTCTTC